This T cell receptor (beta chain) was captured by sequencing in a study of T cells in Graves' hyperthyroidism and ophthalmopathy. The germline gives CDR1 SGHAT, CDR2 FQNNGV. The CDR3 totals 14 residues. Trimming cost V 6 bases and J 7 bases, with 19 bases left between them. RNA transcripts served as the template for amplifying TCR beta CDR3 regions. HTBI primers were the set used in a first-round RT-PCR of the TCR CDR3. In TCRdb, the multiplex PCR reads were re-called with MiXCR into one record per CDR3 protein. The repertoire holds over 300,000 distinct CDR3 sequences, with 11% to 15% as singletons. This clonotype was detected ten times or more. For the diagnoses, clinical symptoms, serum thyroxine and TRAb, thyroid ultrasound and orbital computed tomography were used.

The clonotype was recovered from a woman aged 55 to 70 with Graves' hyperthyroidism. This chain connects TRBV11-2 to TRBJ2-7; D is ambiguous. The sequenced sample consisted of blood. The CDR3: CASRQRADRAEQYF. The CDR3 DNA reads TGTGCCAGCAGACAAAGGGCGGATAGAGCGGAGCAGTACTTC. Full variable domain (outside the CDR3, taken from reference TRBV11-2 and TRBJ2-7): EAGVAQSPRYKIIEKRQSVAFWCNPISGHATLYWYQQILGQGPKLLIQFQNNGVVDDSQLPKDRFSAERLKGVDSTLKIQPAKLEDSAVYLCASRQRADRAEQYFGPGTRLTVT.